The rows below give T cell receptor beta chains drawn from one sample of a study of sequential checkpoint blockade in melanoma. Clones were read by immunoSEQ multiplex PCR, and TCRdb kept only the in-frame ones, dropping some. The profile shows about 12,000 clones, approximately 27% of them singletons. This specimen was tumor tissue (inferred from file names), taken from a patient given nivolumab and ipilimumab in sequence. The receptors stem from a human donor with melanoma. The CDR3 runs from the conserved cysteine through the conserved F or W. A D gene is named only where the DNA matches it firmly. The size entry is marked missing in some rows and otherwise reads once, few, many or a size class.

J: TRBJ2-2; D: TRBD1; V: TRBV19; size: .; CDR3: CASRSQGATGELFF; DNA: TGTGCCAGTAGAAGCCAGGGGGCCACCGGGGAGCTGTTTTTT
J: TRBJ2-4; D: .; V: TRBV19; size: .; CDR3: CASSIGGRENIQYF; DNA: TGTGCCAGTAGTATAGGGGGGCGTGAAAACATTCAGTACTTC
J: TRBJ2-1; D: .; V: TRBV11-3; size: few; CDR3: CASSPKMTGRDEQFF; DNA: TGTGCCAGCAGCCCAAAAATGACAGGGAGGGATGAGCAGTTCTTC
J: TRBJ1-2; D: TRBD1; V: TRBV6-8; size: few; CDR3: CASSYPDNTGVNYGYTF; DNA: TGTGCCAGCAGTTACCCCGACAATACAGGGGTTAACTATGGCTACACCTTC
J: TRBJ2-5; D: TRBD2; V: TRBV5-1; size: .; CDR3: CASSLATAGGYETQYF; DNA: TGCGCCAGCAGCTTGGCCACAGCGGGGGGATATGAGACCCAGTACTTC
J: TRBJ1-2; D: .; V: TRBV13; size: .; CDR3: CASSLGRTSYSGYTF; DNA: TGTGCCAGCAGCTTAGGCCGCACCTCCTACTCTGGCTACACCTTC
J: TRBJ2-5; D: .; V: TRBV29-1; size: .; CDR3: CSVVAQGRETQYF; DNA: TGCAGCGTGGTTGCACAGGGTAGGGAGACCCAGTACTTC
J: TRBJ2-1; D: TRBD1; V: TRBV19; size: .; CDR3: CASSNPGQGINEQFF; DNA: TGTGCCAGTAGCAATCCGGGACAGGGAATCAATGAGCAGTTCTTC
J: TRBJ1-1; D: .; V: TRBV2; size: .; CDR3: CASSEAGLSEAFF; DNA: TGTGCCAGCAGTGAAGCAGGGTTATCGGAAGCTTTCTTT
J: TRBJ2-4; D: .; V: TRBV28; size: few; CDR3: CASSPYPKAVAKNIQYF; DNA: TGTGCCAGCAGTCCTTACCCCAAGGCTGTAGCCAAAAACATTCAGTACTTC
J: TRBJ1-2; D: .; V: TRBV2; size: .; CDR3: CASSGLGVYGYTF; DNA: TGTGCCAGCAGTGGGTTAGGGGTCTATGGCTACACCTTC